The sequence of this TCR beta chain was determined in a study of response to subunit inactivated influenza vaccine. V dropped 0 bases and J dropped 3 bases, with 11 bases sitting between them. CDR3 length equals 15 residues. Germline V gives CDR1 ENHRY, CDR2 SYGVKD. Using its own MiXCR run on the RT-PCR reads, TCRdb lists one record per CDR3 protein. The sample contains about 570,000 distinct CDR3 sequences, approximately 10% of which appear only once. This clonotype was seen more than once but under ten times. This sample also appeared in a second study, on T cells expressing NK-cell markers. This second study notes: Scientists made TCR beta cDNA using 5'RACE template switching with UMIs.

The TCR originated in a man aged 45 to 65 who received an inactivated influenza vaccine. The chain links TRBV10-3 to TRBJ1-2; no clear D gene. Material: PBMCs from blood, obtained on the day of vaccination. The CDR3 is CAISESAVAYYGYTF. In nucleotides, the CDR3 is TGTGCCATCAGTGAGTCGGCGGTGGCGTACTATGGCTACACCTTC.